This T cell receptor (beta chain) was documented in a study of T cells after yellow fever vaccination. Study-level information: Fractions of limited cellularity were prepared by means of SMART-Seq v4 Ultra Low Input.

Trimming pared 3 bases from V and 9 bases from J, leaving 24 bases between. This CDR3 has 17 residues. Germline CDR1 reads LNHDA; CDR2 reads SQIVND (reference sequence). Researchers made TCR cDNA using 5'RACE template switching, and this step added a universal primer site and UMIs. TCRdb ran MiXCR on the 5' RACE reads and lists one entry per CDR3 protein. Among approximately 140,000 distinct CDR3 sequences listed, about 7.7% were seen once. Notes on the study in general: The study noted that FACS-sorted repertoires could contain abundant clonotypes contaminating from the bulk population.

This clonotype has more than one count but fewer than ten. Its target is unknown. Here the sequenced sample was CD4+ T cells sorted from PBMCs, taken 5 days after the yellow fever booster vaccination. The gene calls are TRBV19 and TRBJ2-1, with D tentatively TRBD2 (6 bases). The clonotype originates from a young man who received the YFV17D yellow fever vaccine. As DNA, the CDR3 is TGTGCCAGTAGTATTTCTAGGCCGGTAGCAAGGAGGGGTGAGCAGTTCTTC. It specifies CASSISRPVARRGEQFF.